These T cell receptor beta chains were read from a single sample in a study of T cell repertoires in cytomegalovirus infection. TCRdb reprocessed the reads with MiXCR, giving one entry per CDR3 protein. The data show about 490,000 distinct CDR3 sequences, approximately 15% seen once. What was sequenced was CD8+ T cells from PBMCs. The receptors stem from a human donor in good health (CMV status not recorded). Some clones in this sample may be carry-over from other donors' samples. The CDR3 runs from the conserved cysteine through the conserved F or W. The D gene is left open where the match is weak. Not all rows give a size; the values are once, few, many and, for expanded clones, a class.

TRBV12-5	NA	TRBJ1-2	NA	CASGLIGRSRGRANYGYTF	TGTGCTAGTGGTTTGATCGGCCGGTCGAGGGGTAGGGCTAACTATGGCTACACCTTC
TRBV24-1	few	TRBJ2-7	NA	CATSDKNYEQYF	TGTGCCACCAGTGATAAAAACTACGAGCAGTACTTC
TRBV7-6	NA	TRBJ2-2	NA	CASSLGQGYTGELFF	TGTGCCAGCAGTCTAGGGCAGGGGTACACCGGGGAGCTGTTTTTT
TRBV6-1	NA	TRBJ1-2	NA	CATGGGPIYGYTF	TGTGCCACCGGCGGGGGACCGATCTATGGCTACACCTTC
TRBV12-3/TRBV12-4	many	TRBJ2-5	NA	CASRELGQETQYF	TGTGCCAGCCGCGAACTGGGACAAGAGACCCAGTACTTC
TRBV4-1	few	TRBJ1-6	NA	CASTDRDNSPLHF	TGCGCCAGCACTGACAGAGATAATTCACCCCTCCACTTT
TRBV12-3/TRBV12-4	large	TRBJ1-5	NA	CASSLSQARPQHF	TGTGCCAGCAGTTTAAGTCAGGCGAGGCCCCAGCATTTT
TRBV4-1	few	TRBJ2-3	NA	CASSQARGRSTDTQYF	TGCGCCAGCAGCCAAGCCCGAGGTAGAAGCACAGATACGCAGTATTTT
TRBV27	NA	TRBJ2-7	TRBD2	CASSTGGGRYEQYF	TGTGCCAGCTCCACGGGGGGAGGCCGCTACGAGCAGTACTTC
TRBV2	many	TRBJ2-3	TRBD2	CARYAGLAGAADTQYF	TGTGCCAGATACGCCGGACTAGCGGGAGCAGCAGATACGCAGTATTTT
TRBV7-9	many	TRBJ1-5	TRBD1	CASSPGQGGSNQPQHF	TGTGCCAGCAGCCCGGGACAGGGGGGTAGCAATCAGCCCCAGCATTTT
TRBV5-4	NA	TRBJ1-2	NA	CASSSGIGRGYGYTF	TGTGCCAGCAGCTCGGGTATCGGCAGGGGTTATGGCTACACCTTC
TRBV7-9	many	TRBJ1-1	NA	CASSAIGGYAEAFF	TGTGCCAGCAGCGCGATCGGGGGGTATGCTGAAGCTTTCTTT
TRBV4-1	many	TRBJ2-2	NA	CASSQAGGELFF	TGCGCCAGCAGCCAAGCAGGCGGGGAGCTGTTTTTT
TRBV7-8	many	TRBJ1-1	TRBD1	CASSSRTGGVNTEAFF	TGTGCCAGCAGCTCCAGGACAGGGGGGGTGAACACTGAAGCTTTCTTT
TRBV3-1	few	TRBJ2-1	NA	CASSQPAGPSDEQFF	TGTGCCAGCAGCCAACCCGCGGGGCCCAGCGATGAGCAGTTCTTC
TRBV2	few	TRBJ1-5	NA	CASTSLDSRNQPQHF	TGTGCCAGCACCTCTCTGGACAGCCGCAATCAGCCCCAGCATTTT
TRBV28	NA	TRBJ1-5	NA	CASNTGYGNQPQHF	TGTGCCAGCAATACAGGGTATGGCAATCAGCCCCAGCATTTT
TRBV7-9	NA	TRBJ1-4	NA	CASSLGREGVTNEKLFF	TGTGCCAGCAGCTTAGGCAGGGAAGGGGTAACTAATGAAAAACTGTTTTTT
TRBV5-1	few	TRBJ2-1	TRBD1	CASSLRGQGSYNEQFF	TGCGCCAGCAGCCTGCGTGGACAGGGCTCCTACAATGAGCAGTTCTTC
TRBV6-2/TRBV6-3	NA	TRBJ2-3	TRBD2	CASTGLAGGGDTQYF	TGTGCCAGCACTGGACTAGCGGGAGGAGGGGATACGCAGTATTTT
TRBV11-2	NA	TRBJ2-1	NA	CAKSLWLEVRDNEQFF	TGTGCCAAAAGCTTATGGTTGGAGGTGCGAGACAATGAGCAGTTCTTC
TRBV11-2	many	TRBJ2-1	TRBD1	CASSSLQGANEQFF	TGTGCCAGCAGCTCCCTCCAGGGGGCAAATGAGCAGTTCTTC
TRBV27	many	TRBJ1-1	NA	CASSPDGGDREAFF	TGTGCCAGCAGCCCTGACGGGGGTGATAGAGAAGCTTTCTTT
TRBV10-3	NA	TRBJ2-2	NA	CAIGLAVSGELFF	TGTGCCATCGGTCTAGCTGTATCCGGGGAGCTGTTTTTT
TRBV10-3	many	TRBJ2-7	TRBD2	CAISDLAGASSYEQYF	TGTGCCATCAGTGACCTAGCGGGAGCTTCCTCCTACGAGCAGTACTTC
TRBV27	NA	TRBJ1-4	NA	CASSVGGPPEKLFF	TGTGCCAGCAGTGTGGGAGGGCCTCCGGAAAAACTGTTTTTT
TRBV19	NA	TRBJ1-1	NA	CASSRAPRDTEAFF	TGTGCCAGTAGCCGGGCTCCGAGGGACACTGAAGCTTTCTTT
TRBV6-1	many	TRBJ1-2	NA	CASSESGELNYGYTF	TGTGCCAGCAGTGAATCAGGGGAGCTTAACTATGGCTACACCTTC
TRBV3-1	NA	TRBJ2-3	TRBD2	CPSSQDPSGGWTDTQYF	TGTCCAAGCAGCCAAGACCCCAGCGGGGGGTGGACAGATACGCAGTATTTT
TRBV7-9	few	TRBJ1-4	TRBD1	CASTGQGEKEKLFF	TGTGCCAGCACCGGACAGGGCGAAAAGGAAAAACTGTTTTTT
TRBV9	few	TRBJ1-5	NA	CASSVEGKSNQPQHF	TGTGCCAGCAGCGTAGAAGGGAAGAGCAATCAGCCCCAGCATTTT
TRBV10-3	many	TRBJ2-7	NA	CATGPRSSYEQYF	TGTGCCACCGGGCCCAGGAGCTCCTACGAGCAGTACTTC
TRBV2	NA	TRBJ1-3	NA	CASSGTEGNTIYF	TGTGCCAGCAGTGGGACAGAAGGAAACACCATATATTTT
TRBV11-1	NA	TRBJ1-3	NA	CASSAGVTDTIYF	TGTGCCAGCAGCGCAGGGGTCACGGACACCATATATTTT
TRBV9	NA	TRBJ2-5	TRBD1	CASSARTGGRETQYF	TGTGCCAGCAGCGCCCGGACAGGGGGAAGGGAGACCCAGTACTTC
TRBV7-8	once	TRBJ1-1	NA	CASSVGLNTDAYF	TGTGCCAGCAGCGTAGGATTGAACACTGACGCTTACTTT
TRBV18	NA	TRBJ2-5	TRBD2	CASSSDAGGLEETQYF	TGTGCCAGCTCATCAGACGCGGGGGGCTTGGAAGAGACCCAGTACTTC
TRBV7-9	many	TRBJ2-5	TRBD2	CAGASGTSRETQYF	TGTGCCGGGGCATCGGGGACTAGCCGAGAGACCCAGTACTTC
TRBV7-8	many	TRBJ2-3	TRBD2	CASELRLAGDSSTDTQYF	TGTGCCAGCGAGCTTAGGCTAGCGGGGGACTCTAGCACAGATACGCAGTATTTT
TRBV27	few	TRBJ1-6	NA	CASSYGAGLHSPLHF	TGTGCCAGCAGCTATGGGGCGGGTTTGCATTCACCCCTCCACTTT
TRBV28	NA	TRBJ2-1	TRBD2	CDSSSGTSGRYNEQFF	TGTGACAGCAGTTCCGGGACTAGCGGGAGGTACAATGAGCAGTTCTTC
TRBV27	NA	TRBJ1-1	NA	CDSITGTEAFF	TGTGACAGCATTACAGGGACTGAAGCTTTCTTT
TRBV5-8	NA	TRBJ2-5	TRBD2	CASSPGLAGAAQETQYF	TGTGCCAGCAGCCCGGGACTAGCGGGGGCCGCCCAAGAGACCCAGTACTTC
TRBV7-9	NA	TRBJ2-7	TRBD1	CASSSIGQGAYEQYF	TGTGCCAGCAGCTCGATCGGACAGGGGGCCTACGAGCAGTACTTC
TRBV12-3/TRBV12-4	many	TRBJ1-4	NA	CASSWSGRLNEKLFF	TGTGCCAGCAGTTGGTCGGGACGGCTTAATGAAAAACTGTTTTTT
TRBV9	NA	TRBJ2-5	NA	CASSGGRTQETQYF	TGTGCCAGCAGCGGGGGACGGACCCAAGAGACCCAGTACTTC
TRBV7-9	NA	TRBJ2-1	TRBD2	CASSLGPGRGPYNEQFF	TGTGCCAGCAGCTTAGGCCCGGGGAGGGGCCCCTACAATGAGCAGTTCTTC
TRBV6-5	many	TRBJ1-1	TRBD1	CASSYEGAGDTEAFF	TGTGCCAGCAGTTACGAGGGGGCGGGGGACACTGAAGCTTTCTTT
TRBV4-2	few	TRBJ2-1	NA	CASSQEGAPEYNEQFF	TGTGCCAGCAGCCAAGAGGGGGCCCCGGAGTACAATGAGCAGTTCTTC
TRBV3-1	few	TRBJ2-7	NA	CASSQDTILYEQYF	TGTGCCAGCAGCCAAGACACGATCCTATACGAGCAGTACTTC
TRBV7-2	many	TRBJ2-7	NA	CASSSWDHSKEQYF	TGTGCCAGCAGCTCCTGGGACCACTCGAAGGAGCAGTACTTC
TRBV14	NA	TRBJ2-7	TRBD1	CASSPAPIQGDEQYF	TGTGCCAGCAGCCCAGCCCCGATACAGGGGGACGAGCAGTACTTC
TRBV4-1	NA	TRBJ2-7	NA	CASSQGGDRTYEQYF	TGCGCCAGCAGCCAAGGGGGGGACAGAACCTACGAGCAGTACTTC
TRBV11-2	few	TRBJ2-7	TRBD1	CASSGTGAKTPSSYEQYF	TGTGCCAGCAGTGGGACAGGGGCTAAAACTCCGAGCTCCTACGAGCAGTACTTC
TRBV12-5	many	TRBJ1-2	TRBD1	CASGPQTGTNGYTF	TGTGCTAGTGGTCCCCAGACAGGGACGAATGGCTACACCTTC
TRBV7-9	few	TRBJ2-5	NA	CASSLIKETQYF	TGTGCCAGCAGCTTAATAAAGGAGACCCAGTACTTC
TRBV12-3/TRBV12-4	many	TRBJ1-2	TRBD1	CASSLSGTGEGYGYTF	TGTGCCAGCAGTTTATCCGGGACAGGGGAAGGCTATGGCTACACCTTC
TRBV14	NA	TRBJ2-1	NA	CASSQDRGLWDNEQFF	TGTGCCAGCAGCCAAGACCGAGGGTTGTGGGACAATGAGCAGTTCTTC
TRBV4-2	many	TRBJ2-1	TRBD2	CASSPRPLAEPYNEQFF	TGTGCCAGCAGCCCCCGCCCCCTAGCGGAGCCCTACAATGAGCAGTTCTTC